Listed below are T cell receptor beta chains from one sample, sequenced in a study of blood T cells in healthy people across ages. MiXCR, run by TCRdb on the 5' RACE reads, gives a single entry per CDR3 protein. Among 1 million to 1.2 million distinct CDR3 sequences, roughly two fifths were seen once, and the ten largest hold roughly 13%. Material for sequencing was blood. These receptors all stem from a young man in good health. Each CDR3 is given with its conserved first and last residue. The D gene is left open where the match is weak. Size tells how often a clone was seen (once, few, many) or the class of an expanded clone, and some rows leave it out.

v_call	clone_size	j_call	d_call	cdr3_aa	cdr3_nt
TRBV6-7	once	TRBJ1-5	TRBD1	CASRKLVPLTGSNQPQHF	TGTGCCAGCAGAAAGTTAGTCCCCCTGACAGGGAGCAATCAGCCCCAGCATTTT
TRBV7-2	-	TRBJ2-7	-	CASSSPGLYNEQYF	TGTGCCAGCAGCTCTCCGGGACTCTACAATGAGCAGTACTTC
TRBV5-6	-	TRBJ1-2	TRBD1	CASSGGGTVYYGYTF	TGTGCCAGCAGCGGTGGTGGGACAGTCTATTATGGCTACACCTTC
TRBV6-2/TRBV6-3	-	TRBJ2-7	TRBD1	CASSRGQGCEQYF	TGTGCCAGCAGCCGCGGACAGGGTTGCGAGCAGTACTTC
TRBV5-1	few	TRBJ1-1	TRBD1	CASSVGQENTEAFF	TGCGCCAGCAGCGTAGGACAGGAGAACACTGAAGCTTTCTTT
TRBV7-9	-	TRBJ2-3	-	CASSLEGNTQYF	TGTGCCAGCAGCTTAGAAGGGAATACGCAGTATTTT
TRBV7-2	few	TRBJ2-5	-	CASSSGPLKTQYF	TGTGCCAGCAGCTCGGGTCCCTTAAAGACCCAGTACTTC
TRBV20-1	many	TRBJ2-3	-	CSARDPVRVISDTQYF	TGCAGTGCTAGAGATCCTGTCAGGGTCATATCAGATACGCAGTATTTT
TRBV29-1	few	TRBJ1-1	-	CSVEDWELGLGEAFF	TGCAGCGTTGAAGATTGGGAATTGGGGTTGGGTGAAGCTTTCTTT
TRBV20-1	few	TRBJ2-3	TRBD2	CSASAGLAVPSTDTQYF	TGCAGTGCCTCCGCAGGACTAGCGGTCCCTAGCACAGATACGCAGTATTTT
TRBV12-3/TRBV12-4	-	TRBJ1-1	-	CASNAVHSNTEAFF	TGTGCCAGCAACGCAGTCCATTCGAACACTGAAGCTTTCTTT